Listed below are T cell receptor beta chains from one sample, sequenced in a study of blood T cell repertoires in COVID-19. The table came from immunoSEQ multiplex PCR; TCRdb's copy has only in-frame clones and leaves some out. The data hold a few hundred thousand clones, with more than 65% observed a single time. The sequenced sample was peripheral blood. Receptors originate from a human donor with acute or convalescent COVID-19. The donor label of this sample is uncertain. The CDR3 runs from the conserved cysteine through the conserved F or W. A D gene is named only where the DNA matches it firmly. Clone size is not always given. Where it is, it says once, few, many or a class for expanded clones.

d_call j_call cdr3_length clone_size v_call cdr3_aa cdr3_nt
TRBD2 TRBJ2-1 14 . TRBV2 CASLKASGVNEQFF TGTGCCAGCCTCAAGGCTAGCGGGGTCAATGAGCAGTTCTTC
TRBD2 TRBJ2-2 18 . TRBV4-1 CASRRRLAGDPNTGELFF TGCGCCAGCAGGCGACGACTAGCGGGGGACCCCAACACCGGGGAGCTGTTTTTT
. TRBJ1-3 16 few TRBV18 CASSPPSRNSGNTIYF TGTGCCAGCTCACCACCATCCAGAAACTCTGGAAACACCATATATTTT
TRBD1 TRBJ1-1 15 . TRBV18 CASSQNRGSATEAFF TGTGCCAGCTCGCAAAACAGGGGTTCGGCTACTGAAGCTTTCTTT
TRBD1 TRBJ1-1 16 . TRBV5-4 CASSLVTGGAGTEAFF TGTGCCAGCAGCTTGGTTACAGGGGGCGCGGGAACTGAAGCTTTCTTT
. TRBJ1-2 13 . TRBV19 CASSTQDGYGYTF TGTGCCAGTAGTACACAGGACGGATATGGCTACACCTTC
. TRBJ1-5 15 . TRBV2 CASSLFIGAGQPQHF TGTGCCAGCAGCCTGTTCATAGGGGCAGGCCAGCCCCAGCATTTT
. TRBJ2-7 13 . TRBV28 CASLDSVAYEQYF TGTGCCAGCCTGGACAGTGTCGCCTACGAGCAGTACTTC
TRBD1 TRBJ2-1 16 . TRBV19 CASSTNGGQGASEQFF TGTGCCAGTAGCACAAATGGGGGACAGGGGGCGAGTGAGCAGTTCTTC
. TRBJ2-7 13 . TRBV14 CASSQGPSREQYF TGTGCCAGCAGCCAAGGGCCTAGTCGCGAGCAGTACTTC
. TRBJ2-2 15 . TRBV28 CASSLGQGSTGELFF TGTGCCAGCAGTTTAGGGCAGGGGTCCACCGGGGAGCTGTTTTTT
TRBD1 TRBJ1-2 18 . TRBV13 CASIYLGGQGASNYGYTF TGTGCCAGCATCTATCTCGGGGGACAGGGGGCATCGAACTATGGCTACACCTTC
TRBD2 TRBJ2-1 15 few TRBV6-1 CASSEEDSGMAEQFF TGTGCCAGCAGTGAAGAGGATAGCGGGATGGCTGAGCAGTTCTTC
. TRBJ2-2 14 few TRBV6-5 CASSTYRETGELFF TGTGCCAGCAGTACTTACAGGGAAACCGGGGAGCTGTTTTTT